Sequencing of this TCR beta chain was carried out in a study of OX40 agonist ivuxolimab in advanced cancers. Measured with immunoSEQ multiplex PCR; TCRdb has only the in-frame clones, and not every one. The sample lists 80,000 to 95,000 clones, less than 95% occurring once. Concerning this clone itself: What it recognizes is unknown.

Whole-study results and caveats: Low normalized T-cell clonal expansion was additionally recorded for some nonresponders. On average, CD8+ T cells showed a greater number of expanded clones than CD4+.

The sample in question was CD4+ or CD8+ T cells sorted from blood, obtained in a trial of the OX40 agonist ivuxolimab. The receptor comes from an adult with an advanced solid tumor such as melanoma, head and neck, liver or kidney cancer.

CDR3 sequence (DNA): TGTGCCATCAGCGGGGGGCCCGGGTCTAGCTCCTACAATGAGCAGTTCTTC. Residues: CAISGGPGSSSYNEQFF. The chain joins TRBV10-3 to TRBJ2-1; D is possibly TRBD2 (7 bases). From germline, CDR1 is ENHRY and CDR2 SYGVKD. V was trimmed by 6 bases and J by 0 bases, leaving 18 bases between them. The CDR3 length is 17 residues.